These T cell receptor beta chains were read from a single sample in a study of blood T cell repertoires in COVID-19. Repertoires were generated with immunoSEQ multiplex PCR, while TCRdb's copy carries only in-frame clones and drops some. The table includes a few hundred thousand clones, more than 70% detected once. Sequenced: peripheral blood. These receptors were collected from a woman aged 18-29 years with acute or convalescent COVID-19. The CDR3 runs from the conserved cysteine through the conserved F or W. The D gene is left open where the match is weak. Rows give clone size only sometimes, using once, few, many, or a class for an expanded clone.

J	size	D	V	DNA	CDR3
TRBJ1-1	few	-	TRBV18	TGTGCCAGCTCACTTACCCCTACGGGGTCTGAAGCTTTCTTT	CASSLTPTGSEAFF
TRBJ2-7	-	TRBD2	TRBV28	TGTGCCAGCAGCAGGACTAGCGGGATTTACGAGCAGTACTTC	CASSRTSGIYEQYF
TRBJ2-7	-	-	TRBV5-1	TGCGCCAGCAGCCCCGACAGGAGACCTTACGAGCAGTACTTC	CASSPDRRPYEQYF
TRBJ2-1	-	TRBD2	TRBV14	TGTGCCAGCAGCCGAGCGGGACTAGCGGGAGCTGGGGAGCAGTTCTTC	CASSRAGLAGAGEQFF
TRBJ2-1	-	-	TRBV30	TGTGCCTGGGGGAGAATGTACAATGAGCAGTTCTTC	CAWGRMYNEQFF
TRBJ2-2	once	TRBD1	TRBV5-1	TGCGCCAGCAGCCACGGGACAGTACCAACCGGGGAGCTGTTTTTT	CASSHGTVPTGELFF
TRBJ1-1	-	-	TRBV5-1	TGCGCCAGCAGCCACCCGGGGAGAAAGGAAGCTTTCTTT	CASSHPGRKEAFF
TRBJ1-1	-	-	TRBV14	TGTGCCAGCAGCCAAGTCGGAAAAACAGGAGCTTTCTTT	CASSQVGKTGAFF
TRBJ2-3	-	TRBD2	TRBV7-3	TGTGCCAGCAGCTTGTCCCGGGGAGGGGATACGCAGTATTTT	CASSLSRGGDTQYF
TRBJ2-5	-	-	TRBV7-3	TGTGCCAGCAGCCGGTACCAAGAGACCCAGTACTTC	CASSRYQETQYF
TRBJ1-5	-	-	TRBV6-5	TGTGCCAGCAGAGAGGGTCAGTGGAGCAATCAGCCCCAGCATTTT	CASREGQWSNQPQHF
TRBJ1-5	-	TRBD1	TRBV7-2	TGTGCCAGCAGCTTAGGAGGGACAGGCCTCCAGCCCCAGCATTTT	CASSLGGTGLQPQHF
TRBJ1-1	-	TRBD1	TRBV19	TGTGCCAGTAACCCGACAGGGTACGACACTGAAGCTTTCTTT	CASNPTGYDTEAFF
TRBJ1-2	-	TRBD1	TRBV9	TGTGCCAGCAGCGCCCGTCCCGGGACAGGGCCAGCTAACTATGGCTACACCTTC	CASSARPGTGPANYGYTF
TRBJ2-1	-	TRBD2	TRBV9	TGTGCCAGCAGCCGAGGGACTAGCGGCACCAATGAGCAGTTCTTC	CASSRGTSGTNEQFF
TRBJ1-6	few	-	TRBV7-2	TGTGCCAGCAGCTTGAGGATAGATTCACCCCTCCACTTT	CASSLRIDSPLHF